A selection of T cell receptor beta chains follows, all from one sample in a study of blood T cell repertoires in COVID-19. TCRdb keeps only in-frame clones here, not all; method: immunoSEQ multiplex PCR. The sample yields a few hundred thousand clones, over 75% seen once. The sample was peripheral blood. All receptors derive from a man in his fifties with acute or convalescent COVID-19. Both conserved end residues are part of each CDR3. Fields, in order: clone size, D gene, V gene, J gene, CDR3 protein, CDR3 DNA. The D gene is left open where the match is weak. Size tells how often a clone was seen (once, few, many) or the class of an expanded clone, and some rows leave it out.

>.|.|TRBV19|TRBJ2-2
CASRRTANTGELFF
TGTGCCAGTAGACGGACAGCGAACACCGGGGAGCTGTTTTTT
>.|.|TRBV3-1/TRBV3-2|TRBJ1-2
CASSPFGTKSGYTF
TGTGCCAGCAGCCCATTCGGGACTAAATCGGGCTACACCTTC
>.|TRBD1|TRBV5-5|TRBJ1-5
CASSQRQGFNQPQHF
TGTGCCAGCAGCCAACGACAGGGGTTTAATCAGCCCCAGCATTTT
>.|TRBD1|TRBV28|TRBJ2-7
CASSLGGQGARYEQYF
TGTGCCAGCAGCTTAGGGGGACAGGGGGCGCGATACGAGCAGTACTTC
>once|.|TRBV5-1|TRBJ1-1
CASSFGAGTEAFF
TGCGCCAGCAGCTTTGGGGCTGGGACTGAAGCTTTCTTT
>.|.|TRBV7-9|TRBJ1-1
CASSPGAQASNTEAFF
TGTGCCAGCAGTCCCGGTGCGCAAGCTTCGAACACTGAAGCTTTCTTT
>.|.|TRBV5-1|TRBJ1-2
CASNQDTTRNGYTF
TGCGCCAGCAACCAGGACACCACCAGGAATGGCTACACCTTC
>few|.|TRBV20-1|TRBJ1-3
CGLSSGNTIYF
TGCGGACTCAGCTCTGGAAACACCATATATTTT
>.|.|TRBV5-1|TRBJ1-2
CASSWGDFLGYGYTF
TGCGCCAGCAGCTGGGGGGACTTCCTTGGCTATGGCTACACCTTC
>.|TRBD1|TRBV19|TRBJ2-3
CASRTGSQGDTQYF
TGTGCCAGTAGGACAGGGTCCCAGGGAGATACGCAGTATTTT
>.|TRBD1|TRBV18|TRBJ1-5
CASSRGQGDDSNQPQHF
TGTGCCAGCTCACGGGGACAGGGAGATGATAGCAATCAGCCCCAGCATTTT
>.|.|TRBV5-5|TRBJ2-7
CASSLSAGDSYEQYF
TGTGCCAGCAGCTTATCCGCAGGGGACTCCTACGAGCAGTACTTC
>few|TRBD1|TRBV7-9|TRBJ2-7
CASSSGTVYYEQYF
TGTGCCAGCAGCTCCGGGACAGTATACTATGAGCAGTACTTC
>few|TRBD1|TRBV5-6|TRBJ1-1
CASSVTGIPNTEAFF
TGTGCCAGCAGCGTGACAGGGATCCCTAACACTGAAGCTTTCTTT
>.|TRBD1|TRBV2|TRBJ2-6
CASSSDRAGANVLTF
TGTGCCAGCAGCAGTGACAGGGCTGGGGCCAACGTCCTGACTTTC
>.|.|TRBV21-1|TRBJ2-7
CASIFHEQYF
TGTGCCAGCATCTTCCACGAGCAGTACTTC
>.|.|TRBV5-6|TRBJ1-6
CASSPGQYNSPLHF
TGTGCCAGCAGTCCCGGACAGTATAATTCACCCCTCCACTTT
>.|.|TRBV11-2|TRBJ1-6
CASSLGARAGHSPLHF
TGTGCCAGCAGCTTAGGGGCTCGGGCAGGGCACTCACCCCTCCACTTT
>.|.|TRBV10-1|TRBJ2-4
CASSEGGGQAKNIQYF
TGCGCCAGCAGTGAGGGAGGCGGGCAAGCCAAAAACATTCAGTACTTC
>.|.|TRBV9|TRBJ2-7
CASSPSESYEQYF
TGTGCCAGCAGCCCCTCGGAGAGCTACGAGCAGTACTTC
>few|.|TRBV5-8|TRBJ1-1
CASSRGQTSTEAFF
TGTGCCAGCAGCCGCGGACAAACCAGCACTGAAGCTTTCTTT
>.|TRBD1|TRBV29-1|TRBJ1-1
CSVIGTGQGNTEAFF
TGCAGCGTGATTGGGACAGGCCAGGGGAACACTGAAGCTTTCTTT
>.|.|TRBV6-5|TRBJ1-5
CASSPQGSNQPQHF
TGTGCCAGCAGCCCCCAGGGTAGCAATCAGCCCCAGCATTTT
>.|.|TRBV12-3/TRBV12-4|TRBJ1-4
CASSEQGRVFF
TGTGCCAGCAGCGAACAGGGTAGGGTGTTTTTT
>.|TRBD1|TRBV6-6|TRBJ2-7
CASSLPGTGTYEQYF
TGTGCCAGCAGCCTCCCCGGGACAGGGACCTACGAGCAGTACTTC
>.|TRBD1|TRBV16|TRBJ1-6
CASSQNPLGTDNSPLHF
TGTGCCAGCAGCCAAAACCCCCTCGGGACAGATAATTCACCCCTCCACTTT
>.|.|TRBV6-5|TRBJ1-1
CASSRPGLNTEAFF
TGTGCCAGCAGCCGCCCGGGGTTGAACACTGAAGCTTTCTTT
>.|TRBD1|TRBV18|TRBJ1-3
CASSPGQHSGNTIYF
TGTGCCAGCTCACCGGGACAGCACTCTGGAAACACCATATATTTT
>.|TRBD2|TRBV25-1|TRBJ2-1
CASSLGPGGFLDEQFF
TGTGCCAGCAGTCTCGGGCCGGGGGGGTTTTTGGATGAGCAGTTCTTC
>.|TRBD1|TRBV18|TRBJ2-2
CASSPWTGGNTGELFF
TGTGCCAGCTCACCGTGGACAGGGGGCAACACCGGGGAGCTGTTTTTT
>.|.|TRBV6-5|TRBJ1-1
CASSLVNTEAFF
TGTGCCAGCAGTCTCGTGAACACTGAAGCTTTCTTT
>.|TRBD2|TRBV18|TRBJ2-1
CASSPYSGVTYNEQFF
TGTGCCAGCTCACCCTATAGCGGGGTAACCTACAATGAGCAGTTCTTC
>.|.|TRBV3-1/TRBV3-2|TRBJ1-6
CASSNLGQSYNSPLHF
TGTGCCAGCAGCAACCTTGGACAGTCCTATAATTCACCCCTCCACTTT
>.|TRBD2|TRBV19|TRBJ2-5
CASPPTSGGLETQYF
TGTGCCAGCCCCCCCACTAGCGGGGGGTTAGAGACCCAGTACTTC
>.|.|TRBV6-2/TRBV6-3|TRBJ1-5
CASSWGGEGQPQHF
TGTGCCAGCAGCTGGGGGGGTGAGGGTCAGCCCCAGCATTTT